The sequence of this TCR beta chain was determined in a study of blood T cell repertoires in COVID-19. Participants had their cohort set by participant-reported clinical history. Donors in Cohort 3 counted as recovered after two negative PCRs, clearance, or symptom resolution. V dropped 6 bases and J dropped 4; count of bases not matched to a gene: 6. The germline V gene encodes CDR1 SQVTM and CDR2 ANQGSEA. The CDR3 extends over 13 amino acids. Assay: immunoSEQ multiplex PCR; the TCRdb copy retains only in-frame clones and omits some. The table includes around 390,000 clones, about 86% detected once. Sequenced sample: PBMCs or T cells enriched from blood (not recorded which). The V call is TRBV29-1, the J call TRBJ1-1, with TRBD1 matching 9 bases. The receptor's source is a woman in her fifties or sixties who had recovered from COVID-19. Here the CDR3 reads CSVEDRGSTEAFF. CDR3 DNA: TGCAGCGTGGAGGACAGGGGCAGCACTGAAGCTTTCTTT.